The present T cell receptor (beta chain) was sequenced within a study of OX40 agonist ivuxolimab in advanced cancers. Only in-frame clones appear in the TCRdb table, and some are missing; sequencing was by immunoSEQ multiplex PCR. The repertoire has tens of thousands of clones, about 81% of them found once; the top ten carry 2.4%. V was pared by 3 bases and J by 1 base, with 9 bases between. This CDR3 is built from 15 residues. CDR1 and CDR2 from the germline V gene are ENHRY and SYGVKD. The input for sequencing was CD4+ or CD8+ T cells sorted from blood, taken in a trial of the OX40 agonist ivuxolimab. J is TRBJ2-2 and V is TRBV10-3; no firm D call. The source is an adult with an advanced solid tumor such as melanoma, head and neck, liver or kidney cancer. CDR3 DNA sequence: TGTGCCATCAGTGAAATAGGGAAGAACACCGGGGAGCTGTTTTTT. Encoded protein: CAISEIGKNTGELFF.